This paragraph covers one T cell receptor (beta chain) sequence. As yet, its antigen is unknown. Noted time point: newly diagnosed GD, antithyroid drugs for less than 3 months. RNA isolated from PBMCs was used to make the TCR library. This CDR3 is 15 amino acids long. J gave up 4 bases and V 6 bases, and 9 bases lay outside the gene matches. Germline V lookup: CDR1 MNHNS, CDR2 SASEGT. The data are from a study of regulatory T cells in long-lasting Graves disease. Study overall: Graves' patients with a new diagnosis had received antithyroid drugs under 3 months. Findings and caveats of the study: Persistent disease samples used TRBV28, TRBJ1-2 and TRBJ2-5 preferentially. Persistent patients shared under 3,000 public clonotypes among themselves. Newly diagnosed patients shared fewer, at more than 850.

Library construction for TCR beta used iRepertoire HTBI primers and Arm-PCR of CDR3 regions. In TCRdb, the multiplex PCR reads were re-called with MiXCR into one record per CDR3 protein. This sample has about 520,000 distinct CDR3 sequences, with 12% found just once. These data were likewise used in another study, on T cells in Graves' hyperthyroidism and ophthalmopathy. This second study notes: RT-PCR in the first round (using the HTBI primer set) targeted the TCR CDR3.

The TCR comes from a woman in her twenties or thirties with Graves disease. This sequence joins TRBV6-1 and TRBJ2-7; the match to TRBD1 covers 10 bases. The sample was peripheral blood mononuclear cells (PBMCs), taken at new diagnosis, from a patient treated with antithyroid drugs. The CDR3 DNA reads TGTGCCAGCAGCCAGGGACAGGGGTCTTTTTACGAGCAGTACTTC. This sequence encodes CASSQGQGSFYEQYF.